The sequence of this T cell receptor (beta chain) was determined in a study of T cell responses to AZD1222 COVID-19 vaccine. Overall study: Second-dose intervals near 4 or 12 weeks were combined.

Points from the study as a whole: Vaccine-associated CD4 TCRs ranged over spike, dominating at 160-218 and 743-854. Rises in breadth and depth of Spike-specific TCRs came after two AZD1222 doses.

Germline lookup yields CDR1 SGHVS and CDR2 FQNEAQ. This CDR3 is built from 16 residues. Trimming stripped 1 base from V and 0 bases from J, with 10 bases between. Worth noting for this clone: Its antigen is unknown.

This table comes from immunoSEQ multiplex PCR, and its TCRdb copy is limited to in-frame clones, with some not included. The sample has about 72,000 clones, around 90% seen once. The TCR originated in an adult in good health. The chain carries TRBV7-8 and TRBJ1-5; D possibly corresponds to TRBD1 (6 bases). The specimen comprised peripheral blood, sampled on day 0 of AZD1222 vaccination. The CDR3 region has the DNA TGTGCCAGCAGCTTAGGCGGACAGACTAGCAATCAGCCCCAGCATTTT. It codes for CASSLGGQTSNQPQHF.